This T cell receptor (beta chain) appears in the sequencing data of a study of beta chain features in type 1 diabetes (dated by TCRdb to about 2018). Study-level background: No differences in mean age, gender distribution, total cell number or subset yield were found between patients and healthy donors. Naive and central memory subsets were obtained from all 30 or so donors, but regulatory and stem cell-like memory subsets were isolated from only 8 patients and about eight healthy donors. A total of around 110,000,000 sorted cells were examined across all samples, and RNA yield correlated strongly with the number of cells per subset. The study compared TCRB repertoires of sorted circulating CD4+ T cell subsets between recently diagnosed type 1 diabetes patients and matched healthy donors. The paper as a whole reports these results and caveats: At VDJ recombination sites, type 1 diabetes patients had fewer insertions and more deleted nucleotides, which implies abnormalities in thymic rearrangement. Because cDNA rather than genomic DNA was sequenced, highly expressing activated cells could have been over-represented, although no difference in activation and CD3 levels was found between groups. The naive, central memory and regulatory TCRB repertoires appeared to resemble one another more closely among patients than among healthy donors. HLA sub-analyses involved small numbers of individuals, so any influence of HLA type on TCRB rearrangement remained unresolved. In all four CD4+ subsets, TCRB CDR3 length was moderately but significantly shorter in type 1 diabetes patients. Shorter templates might be favored by PCR, yet because patient and control samples were amplified and corrected together, any such skew would affect both groups equally.

For this clone: Its antigen is not yet known. Base qualities were left out, and no much larger clone turns up one base away.

V loses 3 bases at its end and J loses 8 bases; junction bases beyond the gene matches: 5. Including the terminal cysteine and phenylalanine, the CDR3 comprises 14 residues. The entry retains the CDR3 DNA only, 42 bases that are in frame from base 1. The germline V gene specifies SGHDT as CDR1 and YYEEEE as CDR2. The entire isolated RNA was reverse transcribed using the High Capacity cDNA Reverse Transcription Kit, and thus expressed TCRB transcripts were sequenced. Deep immunoSEQ sequencing was performed on naive, central memory and regulatory T cell samples, with an average of about 3.57 million total reads per sample. Sorted cells were lysed in RLT buffer, and RNA was extracted using DNase-treated RNeasy Micro or Mini kits according to cell number. Each cell subset was processed on its own to prevent cross-contamination, while patient and healthy donor samples were processed together. The immunoSEQ multiplex PCR was used to amplify TCRB sequences from cDNA, generating 87-bp fragments that spanned the CDR3 region. Amplicons were sequenced on the Illumina HiSeq platform. For the original study's pipeline: Synthetic template baselines were used to correct PCR bias computationally, reads within Hamming distance 2 were collapsed together, and singletons that could not be merged were discarded. By aligning reads against IMGT, V, D and J genes, CDR3 length, and insertions or deletions at six rearrangement sites were assigned. Within each subset, clonotype counts were normalized to sorted cell number, and only after that were true diversity and Gini coefficients computed with the tcR R package. The overlap coefficient, calculated on TCRB nucleotide sequences, was used to measure repertoire sharing. As a proxy for the pre-selection repertoire, out-of-frame TCRB sequences from naive cells were analyzed. Not all clones reach the TCRdb copy of this immuneACCESS table, which keeps in-frame sequences only. Checked studies attribute under half of the gap to unresolved V genes and leave the rest unexplained. The V and J calls and clone size are taken from that table; D and trimming were inferred from the DNA. This sample is represented by about 370,000 clones; roughly 16% of them were singletons. The ten largest clones take up around 0.02% of the sample.

Each donor gave one peripheral blood draw, averaging roughly 0.11 L, which was collected into heparinised tubes. Using a panel that included CD45RO, CCR7, CD25, CD127, CD95 and CD27, naive, central memory, regulatory and stem cell-like memory CD4+ T cells were sorted on a BD FACSAria II. Every sorted population had a purity above 95%. Right away, PBMCs were isolated by Lymphoprep density gradient centrifugation and were stained directly, with no culture step. So that batch effects would be minimized, each experiment stained and sorted samples in pairs, pairing one healthy donor with one patient. The origin of this receptor is a woman in her late teens or twenties in good health. Recombination joined TRBV5-6 with TRBJ2-1, and TRBD2 aligns with 10 junction nucleotides. The specimen was naive CD4+ T cells from blood. The intended sense of this specimen's cell subset or site label: true naive CD4+ T cells. This receptor has the CDR3 CASSSLAGEYEQFF. The bases read TGTGCCAGCAGCTCCCTAGCGGGAGAATATGAGCAGTTCTTC.